Listed below are T cell receptor beta chains from one sample, sequenced in a study of T cell responses to AZD1222 COVID-19 vaccine. Method: immunoSEQ multiplex PCR; TCRdb's copy keeps in-frame clones and lacks some. The sample consists of some 150,000 clones, just over 90% of them appearing once. Sequencing used peripheral blood, obtained on day 0 of AZD1222 vaccination. The receptors stem from an adult in good health. Both conserved end residues are part of each CDR3. The D gene is left open where the match is weak. Clone size is given for some rows only: seen once, a few or many times, or a class if the clone is expanded.

V: TRBV12-5; size: -; J: TRBJ1-6; D: -; CDR3: CARSAVSSYNSPLHF; DNA: TGTGCTAGATCGGCCGTGAGCTCCTATAATTCACCCCTCCACTTT
V: TRBV23-1; size: -; J: TRBJ1-1; D: TRBD1; CDR3: CASQRGLDTEAFF; DNA: TGCGCCAGCCAGAGGGGGCTTGACACTGAAGCTTTCTTT
V: TRBV7-2; size: once; J: TRBJ2-5; D: -; CDR3: CASSLGAGGAGTQYF; DNA: TGTGCCAGCAGCTTAGGCGCTGGAGGGGCCGGGACCCAGTACTTC
V: TRBV7-2; size: -; J: TRBJ2-2; D: -; CDR3: CASSHDGAGELFF; DNA: TGTGCCAGCAGCCACGATGGGGCCGGGGAGCTGTTTTTT
V: TRBV10-1; size: -; J: TRBJ1-5; D: -; CDR3: CASSLGAGPQHF; DNA: TGCGCCAGCAGTCTTGGCGCCGGGCCCCAGCATTTT
V: TRBV9; size: -; J: TRBJ1-3; D: -; CDR3: CASSVDGGGGNTIYF; DNA: TGTGCCAGCAGCGTAGACGGAGGGGGAGGAAACACCATATATTTT
V: TRBV30; size: -; J: TRBJ2-1; D: -; CDR3: CAWSVGATPYNEQFF; DNA: TGTGCCTGGAGTGTAGGGGCTACACCGTACAATGAGCAGTTCTTC
V: TRBV5-1; size: -; J: TRBJ1-4; D: -; CDR3: CASSLSRSGEKLFF; DNA: TGCGCCAGCAGCTTAAGCAGGTCCGGTGAAAAACTGTTTTTT
V: TRBV12-3/TRBV12-4; size: -; J: TRBJ1-1; D: -; CDR3: CASSLTGETEAFF; DNA: TGTGCCAGCAGTTTAACAGGAGAGACTGAAGCTTTCTTT
V: TRBV2; size: -; J: TRBJ2-1; D: -; CDR3: CASIEGGNEQFF; DNA: TGTGCCAGCATCGAGGGAGGCAATGAGCAGTTCTTC
V: TRBV11-2; size: once; J: TRBJ2-1; D: TRBD1; CDR3: CASSHTTGGNEQFF; DNA: TGTGCCAGCAGCCACACGACAGGGGGCAATGAGCAGTTCTTC
V: TRBV12-3/TRBV12-4; size: -; J: TRBJ2-1; D: -; CDR3: CASSANNEQFF; DNA: TGTGCCAGCAGTGCCAACAATGAGCAGTTCTTC
V: TRBV7-2; size: -; J: TRBJ1-2; D: -; CDR3: CASSLDWRGQANYGYTF; DNA: TGTGCCAGCAGCTTAGATTGGAGGGGCCAAGCTAACTATGGCTACACCTTC
V: TRBV11-2; size: -; J: TRBJ1-1; D: -; CDR3: CASSSDRSTEAFF; DNA: TGTGCCAGCAGCTCTGACAGGAGCACTGAAGCTTTCTTT
V: TRBV15; size: -; J: TRBJ1-5; D: -; CDR3: CATSRDGRGTSNQPQHF; DNA: TGTGCCACCAGCAGAGATGGTAGGGGTACGAGCAATCAGCCCCAGCATTTT
V: TRBV19; size: -; J: TRBJ2-7; D: -; CDR3: CASSIRGTGPYEQYF; DNA: TGTGCCAGTAGTATTCGGGGGACGGGTCCCTACGAGCAGTACTTC
V: TRBV5-1; size: -; J: TRBJ1-2; D: TRBD1; CDR3: CASSLGTTGFGYTF; DNA: TGCGCCAGCAGCTTGGGGACGACAGGGTTTGGCTACACCTTC
V: TRBV5-4; size: -; J: TRBJ1-2; D: -; CDR3: CASSEPTWNYGYTF; DNA: TGTGCCAGCAGCGAACCCACATGGAACTATGGCTACACCTTC
V: TRBV14; size: -; J: TRBJ1-2; D: -; CDR3: CASSPRSVGDGYTF; DNA: TGTGCCAGCAGCCCCCGCTCAGTTGGGGATGGCTACACCTTC
V: TRBV19; size: -; J: TRBJ1-6; D: TRBD1; CDR3: CASTEGDRKNSPLHF; DNA: TGTGCCAGTACCGAAGGGGACAGGAAGAATTCACCCCTCCACTTT
V: TRBV5-1; size: -; J: TRBJ2-1; D: TRBD1; CDR3: CASSSQGQNNEQFF; DNA: TGCGCCAGCAGCTCACAGGGGCAGAACAATGAGCAGTTCTTC
V: TRBV7-3; size: -; J: TRBJ1-1; D: -; CDR3: CASSLQGFTEAFF; DNA: TGTGCCAGCAGCCTACAGGGTTTCACTGAAGCTTTCTTT
V: TRBV12-3/TRBV12-4; size: -; J: TRBJ1-6; D: -; CDR3: CASSFYGEALHF; DNA: TGTGCCAGCAGTTTTTACGGGGAGGCCCTCCACTTT
V: TRBV18; size: -; J: TRBJ2-1; D: TRBD1; CDR3: CASSASGTGLTWTEQFF; DNA: TGTGCCAGCTCAGCGTCCGGGACAGGGTTAACTTGGACTGAGCAGTTCTTC
V: TRBV3-1/TRBV3-2; size: once; J: TRBJ2-5; D: -; CDR3: CASSQVGSRETQYF; DNA: TGTGCCAGCAGCCAAGTGGGTAGTCGGGAGACCCAGTACTTC
V: TRBV10-1; size: -; J: TRBJ2-2; D: -; CDR3: CASSAILGELFF; DNA: TGCGCCAGCAGCGCTATTCTCGGGGAGCTGTTTTTT
V: TRBV18; size: -; J: TRBJ2-1; D: -; CDR3: CASSPELFYNEQFF; DNA: TGTGCCAGCTCACCAGAGTTGTTCTACAATGAGCAGTTCTTC
V: TRBV18; size: -; J: TRBJ1-1; D: -; CDR3: CASSSTVMNTEAFF; DNA: TGTGCCAGCTCATCGACCGTCATGAACACTGAAGCTTTCTTT
V: TRBV11-2; size: -; J: TRBJ1-1; D: -; CDR3: CASSLDSEGKAFF; DNA: TGTGCCAGCAGCTTAGATTCGGAGGGCAAAGCTTTCTTT
V: TRBV3-1/TRBV3-2; size: -; J: TRBJ1-6; D: -; CDR3: CASSQAGRKNSPLHF; DNA: TGTGCCAGCAGCCAAGCGGGACGTAAAAATTCACCCCTCCACTTT
V: TRBV6-5; size: -; J: TRBJ1-2; D: -; CDR3: CASTWGGSGYGYTF; DNA: TGTGCCAGCACCTGGGGGGGCTCTGGCTATGGCTACACCTTC
V: TRBV15; size: once; J: TRBJ1-2; D: TRBD1; CDR3: CATSGGGADYGYTF; DNA: TGTGCCACCAGCGGAGGGGGCGCTGACTATGGCTACACCTTC
V: TRBV6-5; size: -; J: TRBJ2-2; D: -; CDR3: CASSQPGAGELFF; DNA: TGTGCCAGCAGCCAACCGGGAGCCGGGGAGCTGTTTTTT
V: TRBV13; size: -; J: TRBJ1-4; D: TRBD1; CDR3: CASSSDRGSITHNEKLFF; DNA: TGTGCCAGCAGCTCAGACAGGGGCTCAATAACTCATAATGAAAAACTGTTTTTT
V: TRBV15; size: -; J: TRBJ1-5; D: -; CDR3: CATSERTGEPQHF; DNA: TGTGCCACCAGCGAGCGCACGGGGGAGCCCCAGCATTTT
V: TRBV5-1; size: -; J: TRBJ2-2; D: -; CDR3: CASSLETFANTGELFF; DNA: TGCGCCAGCAGCTTGGAAACGTTCGCGAACACCGGGGAGCTGTTTTTT
V: TRBV10-2; size: -; J: TRBJ2-7; D: TRBD2; CDR3: CASSPSGRAPEQYF; DNA: TGCGCCAGCAGTCCTTCCGGGAGGGCCCCCGAGCAGTACTTC
V: TRBV19; size: -; J: TRBJ1-2; D: -; CDR3: CASSITGNYGYTF; DNA: TGTGCCAGTAGTATAACAGGGAACTATGGCTACACCTTC
V: TRBV18; size: few; J: TRBJ1-3; D: -; CDR3: CASSPTDNRNTIYF; DNA: TGTGCCAGCTCACCGACAGACAACAGAAACACCATATATTTT
V: TRBV20-1; size: -; J: TRBJ1-4; D: -; CDR3: CSASDEKLFF; DNA: TGCAGTGCTTCCGATGAAAAACTGTTTTTT
V: TRBV7-2; size: -; J: TRBJ2-7; D: -; CDR3: CASSSYSSYEQYF; DNA: TGTGCCAGCAGCTCCTATAGCTCCTACGAGCAGTACTTC
V: TRBV18; size: -; J: TRBJ1-1; D: TRBD1; CDR3: CASSAGTGFYTEAFF; DNA: TGTGCCAGCTCTGCCGGGACAGGGTTTTACACTGAAGCTTTCTTT
V: TRBV5-1; size: once; J: TRBJ2-7; D: TRBD2; CDR3: CASQLASEGYEQYF; DNA: TGCGCCAGCCAACTAGCGAGTGAGGGGTACGAGCAGTACTTC
V: TRBV5-4; size: -; J: TRBJ1-2; D: -; CDR3: CASSMTPAGYTF; DNA: TGTGCCAGCAGCATGACACCGGCGGGCTACACCTTC
V: TRBV6-5; size: -; J: TRBJ2-1; D: -; CDR3: CASSYVPAGGYNEQFF; DNA: TGTGCCAGCAGTTACGTCCCCGCAGGAGGGTACAATGAGCAGTTCTTC
V: TRBV5-4; size: -; J: TRBJ2-1; D: TRBD2; CDR3: CASSLYREASNEQFF; DNA: TGTGCCAGCAGCTTGTACCGGGAGGCAAGCAATGAGCAGTTCTTC
V: TRBV3-1/TRBV3-2; size: -; J: TRBJ1-1; D: -; CDR3: CASSEAVGTLEAFF; DNA: TGTGCCAGCAGCGAAGCAGTTGGGACATTGGAAGCTTTCTTT